The T cell receptor (beta chain) described here comes from a study of T cells in Graves' hyperthyroidism and ophthalmopathy. Germline CDR1 reads DFQATT; CDR2 reads SNEGSKA (reference sequence). The CDR3 runs to 15 residues. V lost 5 bases and J lost 3, with 19 bases in between. TCR beta CDR3 region amplification was performed from RNA transcripts. Researchers ran a first-round RT-PCR on the TCR CDR3 using the HTBI primer set. Using its own MiXCR run on the multiplex PCR reads, TCRdb lists one record per CDR3 protein. This table holds some 720,000 distinct CDR3 sequences, over 15% found once. In this sample, this clonotype turned up a few times.

Sequenced input: blood. The V and J genes are TRBV20-1 and TRBJ2-5, with D maybe TRBD1 (6 bases). This clonotype originated in a man between 18 and 29 years old with Graves' hyperthyroidism. CDR3: CSALGPRTAEETQYF. In DNA form, the CDR3 reads TGCAGTGCTCTCGGACCCCGGACAGCCGAAGAGACCCAGTACTTC.